The T cell receptor (beta chain) described here comes from a study of early stage breast cancer tumors. For the study at large: About 80% of the 16 invasive tumors were ER+, PR+ and HER2-. General study findings and limits: Comparing each tissue with blood distinguished tumor from normal in about 90% of the 16 patients.

Concerning this clone: The antigen remains undetermined.

Profiled with immunoSEQ multiplex PCR; TCRdb holds only in-frame clones, not every one. The sample lists roughly 5,000 clones, just over 70% occurring once. This CDR3 spans 11 amino acids. The V end lost 3 bases, the J end lost 3 bases, and 5 bases lay between the germline ends. Per germline, CDR1 DFQATT and CDR2 SNEGSKA (reference sequence). This chain links TRBV20-1 with TRBJ2-5, with D unresolved. Sequencing was carried out using breast tumor tissue. The clonotype originates from a person between 55 and 69 years old with breast cancer. Written as DNA, the CDR3 is TGCAGTGCTAGTCCCAAAGAGACCCAGTACTTC. Residues: CSASPKETQYF.